The subject of this entry is one T cell receptor beta chain. Its target is unknown. Germline V CDR1 and CDR2: SNHLY, FYNNEI. Trimming cost V 6 bases and J 4 bases, with 12 bases left between them. The CDR3 has 13 amino acids. Repertoires were generated with immunoSEQ multiplex PCR, while TCRdb's copy carries only in-frame clones and drops some. The table has roughly 260,000 clones, 90% seen once. This entry is derived from a study of cytomegalovirus exposure and HLA in healthy donors. Overall study context: A later analysis reported the same platform for the 120 or so validation repertoires and the roughly 700 first-cohort repertoires.

An approximately 130-subject validation cohort, separate from the 666-subject first cohort, supplied the donors. Study-level findings and limits: Some TCR beta chains (around 180 of them) were listed as cytomegalovirus-associated. First-cohort TCR clusters tended to co-occur in the 95 to 150 validation repertoires, a later analysis found.

This receptor was obtained from a woman aged 18-35 years in good health and CMV-seronegative. The sample consisted of PBMCs. The chain uses TRBV2 and TRBJ1-1; a weak D match, TRBD1 (5 bases). CDR3: CASSAGQVTEAFF. The CDR3 coding sequence is TGTGCCAGCAGCGCGGGGCAAGTCACTGAAGCTTTCTTT.